The 29 T cell receptor beta chains in this list originate from one sample, sequenced in a study of cytomegalovirus exposure and HLA in healthy donors. PCR primers comprised 60 Vbeta and 13 Jbeta primers. Libraries were prepared by immunoSEQ multiplex PCR; TCRdb keeps only in-frame clonotypes and omits some of them. The profile shows about 140,000 clones, around 80% of them singletons. What was sequenced was PBMCs. These receptors were collected from a man aged 30 to 39 in good health and CMV-seronegative.

The chain links TRBV5-6 to TRBJ2-7, with 11 bases aligning to TRBD2. Looked up from germline, CDR1 is SGHDT and CDR2 is YYEEEE. The CDR3 has 17 residues. The J segment lost 0 bases and the V segment lost 6 bases, leaving 11 bases of the junction unmatched. The CDR3 DNA sequence: TGTGCCAGCACCCCGGTAGGGACTAGCGGAATCTCCTACGAGCAGTACTTC. Encoded protein: CASTPVGTSGISYEQYF. Full variable domain (missing parts from reference TRBV5-6 and TRBJ2-7): DAGVTQSPTHLIKTRGQQVTLRCSPKSGHDTVSWYQQALGQGPQFIFQYYEEEERQRGNFPDRFSGHQFPNYSSELNVNALLLGDSALYLCASTPVGTSGISYEQYFGPGTRLTVT.

J is TRBJ2-5 and V is TRBV7-2; 7 nucleotides line up with TRBD1. CDR3 length equals 15 residues. Per the germline V gene, CDR1 is SGHTA and CDR2 is FQGNSA. Unmatched junction bases numbered 2, after V lost 1 base and J lost 0 bases. This chain's CDR3 is CASSLGDRNQETQYF. In DNA form, the CDR3 reads TGTGCCAGCAGCTTAGGGGACAGAAACCAAGAGACCCAGTACTTC. Drawing the rest from reference TRBV7-2 and TRBJ2-5, the complete variable domain is GAGVSQSPSNKVTEKGKDVELRCDPISGHTALYWYRQSLGQGLEFLIYFQGNSAPDKSGLPSDRFSAERTGGSVSTLTIQRTQQEDSAVYLCASSLGDRNQETQYFGPGTRLLVL.

As regards this clone: An end of the junction differs from the germline gene, which may be a read error. This chain joins TRBV7-7 and TRBJ1-2; 7 nucleotides agree with TRBD1. CDR1 is SSHAT and CDR2 is FNYEAQ in the germline V gene (reference sequence). This CDR3 is 13 amino acids long. DNA for the CDR3: TGTGCTAGCAGCTCGTACAGGGGAGGTGGCTACACCTTC. The encoded protein is CASSSYRGGGYTF.

The chain couples TRBV14 to TRBJ2-3, with D hard to call. The CDR3 is 14 residues long. Trimming took 4 bases from V and 8 from J, leaving 16 bases between them. CDR1 SGHDN and CDR2 FVKESK come from the germline V gene. CDR3 sequence: CASSRRDGRGTQYF. CDR3 coding DNA: TGTGCCAGCAGCCGGAGAGACGGAAGAGGTACGCAGTATTTT.

The chain is built from TRBV21-1 and TRBJ1-1; the table's D gene call, TRBD1, was not cross checked with the DNA. TRBV21-1 is tagged as a pseudogene. CDR3 length: 13 residues. DNA of the CDR3: TGTGCCAGCAGCAAAGTCTGCAGGACTGAAGCTTTCTTT. Protein sequence: CASSKVCRTEAFF.

The V and J genes are TRBV5-6 and TRBJ1-5, with a tentative D call TRBD1 (5 bases). CDR3 length: 17 residues. Germline values: CDR1 SGHDT, CDR2 YYEEEE. V shed 3 bases and J shed 0 bases, with 16 bases lying between them. CDR3 nucleotide sequence: TGTGCCAGCAGCTATCGGGAGACAGCGGGTAGCAATCAGCCCCAGCATTTT. This sequence encodes CASSYRETAGSNQPQHF.

The V call is TRBV5-8, the J call TRBJ2-7, with 10 bases fitting TRBD2. The CDR3 length is 16 residues. Germline-derived CDR1 and CDR2 are SGHTS and YDEGEE. The V and J ends lost 1 base and 3 bases, in that order; junction bases with no gene match: 7. The CDR3 nucleotides read TGTGCCAGCAGCTTGTCCGGGACTAGCGCCAACTACGAGCAGTACTTC. It translates to CASSLSGTSANYEQYF.

The rearrangement joins TRBV5-4 to TRBJ1-2; D might be TRBD1 (6 bases). CDR3 length equals 14 residues. Germline lookup yields CDR1 SGHNT and CDR2 YYREEE (reference sequence). V gave up 4 bases and J gave up 0 bases, with 10 bases separating them. The CDR3 nucleotides read TGTGCCAGCAGCCCCGGACAGACTAACTATGGCTACACCTTC. Protein: CASSPGQTNYGYTF. Together with reference TRBV5-4 and TRBJ1-2, the CDR3 gives the full variable domain: ETGVTQSPTHLIKTRGQQVTLRCSSQSGHNTVSWYQQALGQGPQFIFQYYREEENGRGNFPPRFSGLQFPNYSSELNVNALELDDSALYLCASSPGQTNYGYTFGSGTRLTVV.

This clone was observed a handful of times. The junction departs from germline at one end; a sequencing error may be responsible. The chain employs TRBV6-6 and TRBJ1-1; possible D gene TRBD1, 5 bases. Germline assignment: CDR1 MNHNY and CDR2 SVGAGI (reference sequence). There are 11 residues in the CDR3. CDR3 sequence: CASGQTGPENF. The CDR3 DNA sequence: TGTGCCAGCGGCCAAACAGGCCCTGAAAACTTT.

The rearrangement uses TRBV5-1 and TRBJ2-4; tentative D call: TRBD2 (6 bases). The CDR3 totals 19 residues. V lost 0 bases to trimming and J lost 1 base, with 20 bases between them. Germline V gene sequence: CDR1 SGHRS, CDR2 YFSETQ. CDR3 protein: CASSLEGGTASLAKNIQYF. The CDR3 nucleotides are TGCGCCAGCAGCTTGGAAGGTGGGACTGCCTCTCTGGCCAAAAACATTCAGTACTTC.

The rearrangement joins TRBV19 to TRBJ1-2; 8 bases are a match to TRBD1. This CDR3 is 12 amino acids long. The ends lost 8 bases at V and 5 bases at J; junction bases unmatched: 4. From germline, CDR1 is LNHDA and CDR2 SQIVND (reference sequence). CDR3 protein: CASLDREYGYTF. The CDR3 DNA follows: TGTGCCAGTTTGGACAGGGAGTATGGCTACACCTTC.

The gene calls are TRBV19 and TRBJ2-6; maybe TRBD2 (7 bases). Germline-derived CDR1 and CDR2 are LNHDA and SQIVND (reference sequence). The V gene lost 8 bases and the J gene lost 2 bases, with 19 bases spanning the gap. CDR3 length: 17 residues. CDR3 region: CASSPGEGGTGANVLTF. DNA for the CDR3: TGTGCCAGTTCTCCCGGCGAGGGGGGGACTGGGGCCAACGTCCTGACTTTC.

This clone was detected a few times. The chain has TRBV18 and TRBJ1-4; 8 bases match TRBD1. V lost 3 bases and J lost 8; bases outside the gene matches: 14. The CDR3 sequence is 17 residues long. The germline CDR1 and CDR2 sequences are KGHSH and LQKENI. This chain's CDR3 is CASSPFSGQVLEEKLFF. Written as DNA, the CDR3 is TGTGCCAGCTCACCCTTCTCGGGACAGGTTTTGGAAGAAAAACTGTTTTTT.

The chain uses TRBV7-9 and TRBJ1-1, with TRBD1 matching over 7 bases. Germline-derived CDR1 and CDR2 are SEHNR and FQNEAQ (reference sequence). This CDR3 has 14 amino acids. The V and J ends lost 5 bases and 3 bases, in that order; junction bases with no gene match: 6. The CDR3 loop reads CASSNRGTDTEAFF. CDR3 sequence (DNA): TGTGCCAGCAGCAACAGGGGCACGGACACTGAAGCTTTCTTT.

J is TRBJ2-3 and V is TRBV5-4; 7 nucleotides match TRBD1. CDR3 length: 17 amino acids. J was trimmed by 3 bases and V by 2 bases; bases with no gene match: 12. CDR1 is SGHNT and CDR2 is YYREEE in the germline V gene (reference sequence). This CDR3 is CASSLKQGTGRTDTQYF. The CDR3, as DNA: TGTGCCAGCAGCTTAAAACAGGGGACGGGTAGAACAGATACGCAGTATTTT. The full variable domain, completed using reference TRBV5-4 and TRBJ2-3, is ETGVTQSPTHLIKTRGQQVTLRCSSQSGHNTVSWYQQALGQGPQFIFQYYREEENGRGNFPPRFSGLQFPNYSSELNVNALELDDSALYLCASSLKQGTGRTDTQYFGPGTRLTVL.

The V and J genes are TRBV29-1 and TRBJ2-7; TRBD1 agrees at 8 bases. The CDR3 loop spans 15 amino acids. Looked up from germline, CDR1 is SQVTM and CDR2 is ANQGSEA. V was pared by 4 bases and J by 0 bases, with 8 bases of the junction left unmatched. DNA of the CDR3: TGCAGCGTTGCCCCGGGGACAGGCAACTCCTACGAGCAGTACTTC. This gives the protein CSVAPGTGNSYEQYF.

The sample holds one count of this clone. The genes are TRBV4-1 and TRBJ1-1, with 8 bases identical to TRBD1. The CDR3 consists of 18 residues. The germline V gene encodes CDR1 MGHRA and CDR2 YSYEKL. Trimming at V came to 1 base and at J to 0 bases, leaving 10 bases not matched to a gene. The CDR3 bases are TGCGCCAGCAGCCAAGTCCGGACAGGGCGGATCATGAACACTGAAGCTTTCTTT. Translating it yields CASSQVRTGRIMNTEAFF.

The chain has TRBV2 and TRBJ1-5; 9 bases match TRBD1. The J segment lost 7 bases and the V segment lost 8 bases, leaving 21 bases of the junction unmatched. The CDR3 contains 18 residues. Germline V gene lookup returns CDR1 SNHLY and CDR2 FYNNEI. The CDR3 sequence is CASSRSRDRDRGKQPQHF. The CDR3 region has the DNA TGTGCCAGCTCACGCTCCCGAGACCGAGACAGGGGGAAGCAGCCCCAGCATTTT.

This clone appeared a single time. This chain links TRBV2 with TRBJ2-3; D might be TRBD2 (6 bases). Germline V gene data show CDR1 as SNHLY and CDR2 as FYNNEI. Trimming removed 4 bases at V and 6 bases at J, with 14 bases between. The length of the CDR3 is 14 residues. DNA of the CDR3: TGTGCCAGCAGTGGTTCCTCGGGGAGGGATACGCAGTATTTT. Protein product: CASSGSSGRDTQYF.

The CDR3 DNA is TGTGCCAGTAGGCTACAGGGATCTAATGAAAAACTGTTTTTT. This encodes CASRLQGSNEKLFF. This chain uses TRBV19 with TRBJ1-4; D perhaps matches TRBD1 (6 bases). The CDR3 extends over 14 amino acids. The V end lost 6 bases, the J end lost 3 bases, and 11 bases lay between the germline ends. Germline V lookup: CDR1 LNHDA, CDR2 SQIVND (reference sequence).

The table lists this clone with a few counts. The gene calls are TRBV6-5 and TRBJ1-2; the D gene is possibly TRBD1 (6 bases). Germline-derived CDR1 and CDR2 are MNHEY and SVGAGI. V was cut by 5 bases and J by 4 bases, with 8 bases left in between. This CDR3 comprises 12 residues. CDR3 amino acids: CASSPQGYGYTF. For the CDR3, the DNA is TGTGCCAGCAGTCCACAGGGCTATGGCTACACCTTC.

J is TRBJ1-5 and V is TRBV27; TRBD1 aligns across 9 bases. V dropped 2 bases and J dropped 3; count of bases not matched to a gene: 5. There are 16 residues in the CDR3. In germline, CDR1 is MNHEY, CDR2 SMNVEV (reference sequence). The CDR3 coding sequence is TGTGCCAGCAGTTTAATGGGACAGGGTTACAATCAGCCCCAGCATTTT. Protein sequence: CASSLMGQGYNQPQHF.

The V and J genes are TRBV7-9 and TRBJ2-3; perhaps TRBD2 as D (5 bases). The CDR3 totals 15 residues. V lost 4 bases and J lost 1, with 12 bases in between. Germline CDR1 is SEHNR and CDR2 is FQNEAQ (reference sequence). The CDR3 protein is CASSSGLRGTDTQYF. CDR3 bases: TGTGCCAGCAGCTCCGGCCTGAGGGGCACAGATACGCAGTATTTT.

The chain combines TRBV28 with TRBJ2-2; D gene unclear. With 3 bases removed from V and 5 bases from J, the gap between germline ends came to 10 bases. The germline V gene has CDR1 MDHEN and CDR2 SYDVKM. This CDR3 has 14 residues. The CDR3 loop reads CASSFLSKTGELFF. The CDR3 DNA is TGTGCCAGCAGTTTCCTATCAAAAACCGGGGAGCTGTTTTTT. The entire variable domain, with the rest obtained from reference TRBV28 and TRBJ2-2, is as follows: DVKVTQSSRYLVKRTGEKVFLECVQDMDHENMFWYRQDPGLGLRLIYFSYDVKMKEKGDIPEGYSVSREKKERFSLILESASTNQTSMYLCASSFLSKTGELFFGEGSRLTVL.

This sequence joins TRBV7-2 and TRBJ1-1; no definite D call. CDR1 and CDR2 from the germline V gene are SGHTA and FQGNSA. The CDR3 consists of 15 residues. The germline V and J ends were trimmed by 1 base and 1 base, with 10 bases remaining between them. CDR3 protein: CASSLEGGRNTEAFF. The CDR3 DNA reads as TGTGCCAGCAGCTTAGAAGGAGGGAGGAACACTGAAGCTTTCTTT.

V usage is TRBV19 and J usage is TRBJ2-7, with 10 positions matching TRBD2. The CDR3 is made up of 14 amino acids. Germline CDR1 and CDR2: LNHDA and SQIVND (reference sequence). V lost 6 bases and J lost 4; bases outside the gene matches: 6. The CDR3: CASRVVAGGYEQYF. The CDR3 DNA sequence: TGTGCCAGTAGGGTGGTAGCGGGAGGATACGAGCAGTACTTC.

The rearrangement links TRBV4-1 to TRBJ1-1; no clear D gene. The CDR3 covers 13 residues. V was clipped by 0 bases and J by 6 bases, with 8 bases between them. Germline V lookup: CDR1 MGHRA, CDR2 YSYEKL. Written as DNA, the CDR3 is TGCGCCAGCAGCCAAGACCCCAACTCTGAAGCTTTCTTT. Its translation: CASSQDPNSEAFF.

The rearrangement links TRBV6-5 to TRBJ1-3; 8 bases are a match to TRBD1. Looked up from germline, CDR1 is MNHEY and CDR2 is SVGAGI. With V trimmed by 2 bases and J by 7 bases, 10 bases remained unmatched. CDR3 length: 16 residues. CDR3 nucleotide sequence: TGTGCCAGCAGTTACACCCAGCAGACAGGGGCCAACACCATATATTTT. It translates to CASSYTQQTGANTIYF.

V and J are TRBV4-2 and TRBJ2-7; a weak D match, TRBD2 (6 bases). Trimming removed 0 bases from V and 12 bases from J, with 12 bases in between. CDR3 length: 12 residues. The germline V gene encodes CDR1 LGHNA and CDR2 YNFKEQ. The CDR3 is CASSQEWGGVYF. CDR3 in DNA: TGTGCCAGCAGCCAAGAATGGGGCGGGGTGTACTTC.